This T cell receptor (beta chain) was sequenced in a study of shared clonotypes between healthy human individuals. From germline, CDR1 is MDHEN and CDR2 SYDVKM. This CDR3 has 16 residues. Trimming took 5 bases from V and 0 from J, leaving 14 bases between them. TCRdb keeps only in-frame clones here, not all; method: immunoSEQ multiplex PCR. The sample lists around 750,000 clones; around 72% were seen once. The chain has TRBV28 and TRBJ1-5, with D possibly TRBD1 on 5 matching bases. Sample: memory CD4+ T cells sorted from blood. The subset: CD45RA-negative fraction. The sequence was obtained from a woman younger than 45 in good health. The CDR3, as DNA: TGTGCCAGCAGTAGGGCAAGGGGTGGTAGCAATCAGCCCCAGCATTTT. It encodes CASSRARGGSNQPQHF.